The 20 T cell receptor beta chains below come from one sample, sequenced in a study of breast tumors, draining lymph nodes, adjacent tissues. TCRdb re-called the multiplex PCR reads through MiXCR, storing one row per CDR3 protein. This table holds about 170,000 distinct CDR3 sequences, roughly a third found once. Axillary draining lymph nodes of breast cancer patients supplied the node samples. The material sequenced was axillary lymph node tissue. The receptors come from a female donor with breast cancer. Some clones in this sample may be carry-over from other donors' samples.

In this sample, this clonotype turned up many times. The chain uses TRBV28 and TRBJ1-6, with 12 bases that match TRBD1. CDR1 and CDR2 from the germline V gene are MDHEN and SYDVKM. This CDR3 has 15 amino acids. Losses at the gene ends were 4 bases for V and 10 bases for J; bases not matched to a gene: 5. CDR3 sequence: CASSSGTGGWSPLHF. In DNA form, the CDR3 reads TGTGCCAGCAGTTCCGGGACAGGGGGCTGGTCACCCCTCCACTTT.

About this clonotype: A junction end diverges from the germline sequence, so it may reflect a read error. The V gene is TRBV19, the J gene TRBJ2-2; D may be TRBD1 or TRBD2 (6 bases each). Germline loops: CDR1 LNHDA, CDR2 SQIVND (reference sequence). The length of the CDR3 is 15 residues. The CDR3 region is CASSLAVQGGGELLF. DNA of the CDR3: TGTGCCAGTAGCCTTGCGGTACAGGGCGGAGGGGAGCTGCTTTTT.

This clonotype was seen many times. CDR3: CASSARALRSYNEQFF. The CDR3 DNA sequence: TGTGCCAGCAGTGCCAGGGCCCTACGGTCCTACAATGAGCAGTTCTTC. The V and J genes are TRBV2 and TRBJ2-1, with D possibly TRBD1 on 5 matching bases. The germline CDR1 and CDR2 sequences are SNHLY and FYNNEI. The CDR3 has 16 residues. The ends were cut back, 4 bases at V and 1 base at J, with 14 bases in the middle. Complete variable domain (other parts from reference TRBV2 and TRBJ2-1): EPEVTQTPSHQVTQMGQEVILRCVPISNHLYFYWYRQILGQKVEFLVSFYNNEISEKSEIFDDQFSVERPDGSNFTLKIRSTKLEDSAMYFCASSARALRSYNEQFFGPGTRLTVL.

This clonotype was seen many times. The V call is TRBV6-1, the J call TRBJ2-3; no definite D call. In germline, CDR1 is MNHNS, CDR2 SASEGT. The CDR3 has 15 residues. The V end lost 5 bases, the J end lost 2 bases, and 14 bases lay between the germline ends. CDR3 amino acids: CASSLHGTYTDTQYF. The DNA for the CDR3 is TGTGCCAGCAGTTTACACGGAACCTACACAGATACGCAGTATTTT.

Details on this clonotype: One base away lies a much larger clone, so this may be a sequencing read error. The chain couples TRBV6-5 to TRBJ1-2; 8 bases align to TRBD1. CDR1 MNHEY and CDR2 SVGAGI come from the germline V gene. The CDR3 is 14 amino acids. The DNA for the CDR3 is TGTGCCAGCAGCCCCGGGACAGGATGGTATGGCTACGCCTTC. This sequence encodes CASSPGTGWYGYAF.

A single count supports this clonotype. This chain joins TRBV9 and TRBJ2-7; 8 nucleotides line up with TRBD1. CDR3 length: 14 residues. V lost 4 bases and J lost 3; bases outside the gene matches: 6. Germline CDR1 and CDR2: SGDLS and YYNGEE. The chain's CDR3 is CASSRSGQDYEQYF. CDR3 bases: TGTGCCAGCAGCCGGTCGGGACAGGACTACGAGCAGTACTTC.

This clonotype has just one count. V and J are TRBV20-1 and TRBJ2-6; D remains ambiguous. Germline V CDR1 and CDR2: DFQATT, SNEGSKA (reference sequence). Trimming shortened V by 1 base and J by 0 bases, and 10 bases separated the two germline ends. This CDR3 is built from 16 residues. In nucleotides, the CDR3 is TGCAGTGCTAGAGGATGGGGATACTCTGGGGCCAACGTCCTGACTTTC. Protein sequence: CSARGWGYSGANVLTF.

This clonotype has at least ten counts. The chain is built from TRBV28 and TRBJ2-1, with TRBD1 identical over 7 bases. The CDR3 has 12 residues. Germline values: CDR1 MDHEN, CDR2 SYDVKM. This chain's CDR3 is CVTGATYNEQFF. The CDR3 coding sequence is TGTGTCACAGGGGCAACCTACAATGAGCAGTTCTTC.

Concerning this clonotype: A read error may be the cause here, since a much bigger clone is one base away. V usage is TRBV5-6 and J usage is TRBJ2-5, with D unresolved. Germline lookup yields CDR1 SGHDT and CDR2 YYEEEE. This CDR3 has 12 amino acids. The V gene lost 2 bases and the J gene lost 7 bases, with 9 bases spanning the gap. CDR3 DNA sequence: TGTGCCAGCAGCTTATTCCGCGCGACCCAGTACTTC. This sequence encodes CASSLFRATQYF.

This clonotype was seen repeatedly, ten times or more. The genes are TRBV11-1 and TRBJ2-1; 7 nucleotides line up with TRBD2. This CDR3 comprises 19 residues. Germline CDR1 SGHAT, CDR2 FQDESV (reference sequence). Losses at the gene ends were 2 bases for V and 7 bases for J; bases not matched to a gene: 20. The DNA of the CDR3 is TGTGCCAGCAGCTTATCCTGGTGGGGATCTAGCGGCGGGAGTAATGAGCAGTTCTTC. Amino acid sequence: CASSLSWWGSSGGSNEQFF.

This clonotype showed up many times. V usage is TRBV5-1 and J usage is TRBJ2-1; TRBD2 is a possible D gene (5 bases). The CDR3 length is 14 residues. From germline, CDR1 is SGHRS and CDR2 YFSETQ. Trimming took off 1 base at V and 10 bases at J, with 15 bases between the two ends. CDR3 coding DNA: TGCGCCAGCAGCTTGTCAGCGGTGAACCCAGAGCAGTTCTTC. It yields the protein CASSLSAVNPEQFF.

In regard to this clonotype: At one boundary the junction diverges from the germline segment, which might be a read error. This chain uses TRBV5-8 with TRBJ2-6; D ambiguous. This CDR3 comprises 14 residues. Germline V gene lookup returns CDR1 SGHTS and CDR2 YDEGEE. CDR3 residues: CASSLSSAANVLTF. The DNA of the CDR3 is TGTGCCAGCAGCTTGTCCTCTGCGGCCAACGTCCTGACTTTC.

Comment on this clonotype: This clone may be a read error of a much larger clone one base away. The CDR3 protein is CASSLVAGVDTGELLF. The CDR3 DNA reads TGTGCCAGCAGCTTGGTAGCGGGAGTTGACACCGGGGAGCTGCTTTTT. The J gene is TRBJ2-2, the V gene TRBV5-4; 9 bases map to TRBD2. The germline V gene encodes CDR1 SGHNT and CDR2 YYREEE (reference sequence). This CDR3 is built from 16 residues.

In the case of this clonotype: A clone one base away is much larger, so this may be a read error. The chain uses TRBV6-6 and TRBJ2-3, with D maybe TRBD2 (5 bases). The V and J ends lost 6 bases and 7 bases respectively, with 14 bases between them. The CDR3 is made up of 13 amino acids. Germline CDR1 MNHNY, CDR2 SVGAGI (reference sequence). The CDR3 sequence: CASSHGGSHTQYF. The CDR3 nucleotides are TGTGCCAGCAGCCATGGAGGCAGTCATACGCAGTATTTT.

This clonotype was counted ten times or more. CDR3 DNA: TGTGCCAGCACAGCTGTGGGATACGAGCAGTACTTC. Encoded protein: CASTAVGYEQYF. J is TRBJ2-7 and V is TRBV3-1; D remains ambiguous. CDR1 and CDR2 from the germline V gene are LGHDT and YNNKEL (reference sequence). This CDR3 has 12 amino acids. Trimming removed 7 bases at V and 4 bases at J, with 11 bases between.

This clonotype appeared a single time. The chain is built from TRBV10-3 and TRBJ2-3; TRBD2 aligns across 11 bases. The CDR3 extends over 14 amino acids. Germline CDR1 reads ENHRY; CDR2 reads SYGVKD. Losses at the gene ends were 7 bases for V and 3 bases for J; bases not matched to a gene: 3. CDR3 amino acids: CAIKSSGGTDTQYF. DNA for the CDR3: TGTGCCATCAAGTCTAGCGGGGGGACAGATACGCAGTATTTT.

Regarding this clonotype: A much bigger clone sits one base away, suggesting this may be a read error. The genes are TRBV28 and TRBJ2-7; 7 nucleotides match TRBD2. Germline CDR1 reads MDHEN; CDR2 reads SYDVKM. The length of the CDR3 is 14 residues. With 4 bases clipped from V and 3 bases from J, the junction kept 6 bases outside the gene matches. CDR3 protein: CASSSGRGYYEQYF. In nucleotides, the CDR3 is TGTGCCAGCAGTTCCGGGCGGGGGTACTACGAGCAGTACTTC.

This clonotype was seen ten or more times. The chain recombines TRBV7-2 with TRBJ2-3, with 12 bases identical to TRBD2. V trimming: 5 bases; J trimming: 6 bases; junction bases outside the gene matches: 6. Germline-derived CDR1 and CDR2 are SGHTA and FQGNSA. The CDR3 loop spans 15 amino acids. CDR3 in amino acids: CASSVLAGGPDTQYF. In DNA, the CDR3 is TGTGCCAGCAGCGTACTAGCGGGAGGCCCCGATACGCAGTATTTT.

The genes are TRBV3-2 and TRBJ2-5; TRBD1 is taken as the D call from the table, unchecked against the DNA. TRBV3-2 is described as a pseudogene. This CDR3 has 16 amino acids. The CDR3 is CASSHSGGFKRGTQYF. As DNA, the CDR3 is TGTGCCAGCAGCCATAGTGGGGGGTTTAAAAGAGGGACCCAGTACTTC.

The gene calls are TRBV9 and TRBJ2-7, with TRBD2 identical over 9 bases. V shed 9 bases, J shed 5 bases, and the junction held 15 bases outside the gene matches. The germline CDR1 and CDR2 sequences are SGDLS and YYNGEE. The CDR3 is 15 residues long. CDR3: CAISHSKAGGHEQYF. DNA for the CDR3: TGTGCCATCAGTCATAGTAAGGCGGGAGGGCACGAGCAGTACTTC.